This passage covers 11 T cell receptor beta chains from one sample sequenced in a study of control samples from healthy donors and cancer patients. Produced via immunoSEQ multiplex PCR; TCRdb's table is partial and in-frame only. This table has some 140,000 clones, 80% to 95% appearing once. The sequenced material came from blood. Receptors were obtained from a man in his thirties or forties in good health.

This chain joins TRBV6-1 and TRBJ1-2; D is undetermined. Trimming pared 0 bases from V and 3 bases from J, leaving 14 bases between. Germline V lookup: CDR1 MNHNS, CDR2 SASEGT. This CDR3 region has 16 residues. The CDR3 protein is CASSEASFGGHYGYTF. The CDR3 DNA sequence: TGTGCCAGCAGTGAAGCTTCTTTCGGAGGGCACTATGGCTACACCTTC.

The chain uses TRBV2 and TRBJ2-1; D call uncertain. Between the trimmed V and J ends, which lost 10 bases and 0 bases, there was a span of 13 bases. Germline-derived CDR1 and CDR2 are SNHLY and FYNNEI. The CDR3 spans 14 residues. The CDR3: CATTTRPSYNEQFF. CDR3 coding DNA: TGTGCCACCACTACCCGACCCTCCTACAATGAGCAGTTCTTC.

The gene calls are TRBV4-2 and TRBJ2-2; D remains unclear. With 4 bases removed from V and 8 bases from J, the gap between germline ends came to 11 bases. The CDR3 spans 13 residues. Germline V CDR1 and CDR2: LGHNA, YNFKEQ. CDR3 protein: CASSPTSDGELFF. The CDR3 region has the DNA TGTGCCAGCAGCCCGACCTCGGATGGGGAGCTGTTTTTT.

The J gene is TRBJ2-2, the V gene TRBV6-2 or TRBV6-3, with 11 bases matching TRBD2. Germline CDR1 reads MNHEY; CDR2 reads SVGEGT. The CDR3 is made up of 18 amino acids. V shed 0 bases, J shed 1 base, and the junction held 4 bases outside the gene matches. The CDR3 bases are TGTGCCAGCAGTTACTCGCGGACTAGCGGGCTGAACACCGGGGAGCTGTTTTTT. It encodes CASSYSRTSGLNTGELFF.

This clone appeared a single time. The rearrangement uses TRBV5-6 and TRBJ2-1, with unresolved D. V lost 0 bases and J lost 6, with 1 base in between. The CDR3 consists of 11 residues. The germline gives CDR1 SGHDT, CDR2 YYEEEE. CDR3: CASSLGNEQFF. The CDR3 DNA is TGTGCCAGCAGCTTGGGCAATGAGCAGTTCTTC.

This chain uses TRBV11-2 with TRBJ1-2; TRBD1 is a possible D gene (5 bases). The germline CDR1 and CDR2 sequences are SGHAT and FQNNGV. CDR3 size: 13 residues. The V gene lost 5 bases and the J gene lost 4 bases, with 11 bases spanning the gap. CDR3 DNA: TGTGCCAGCAGCCCGGGACTGTCCTATGGCTACACCTTC. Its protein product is CASSPGLSYGYTF.

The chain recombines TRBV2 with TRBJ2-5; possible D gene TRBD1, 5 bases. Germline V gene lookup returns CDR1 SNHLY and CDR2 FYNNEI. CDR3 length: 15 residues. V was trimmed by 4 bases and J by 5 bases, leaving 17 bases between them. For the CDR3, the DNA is TGTGCCAGCAGTGTAGGGGATAAAAGGCCGGAGACCCAGTACTTC. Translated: CASSVGDKRPETQYF. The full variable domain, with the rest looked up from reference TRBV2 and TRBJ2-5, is EPEVTQTPSHQVTQMGQEVILRCVPISNHLYFYWYRQILGQKVEFLVSFYNNEISEKSEIFDDQFSVERPDGSNFTLKIRSTKLEDSAMYFCASSVGDKRPETQYFGPGTRLLVL.

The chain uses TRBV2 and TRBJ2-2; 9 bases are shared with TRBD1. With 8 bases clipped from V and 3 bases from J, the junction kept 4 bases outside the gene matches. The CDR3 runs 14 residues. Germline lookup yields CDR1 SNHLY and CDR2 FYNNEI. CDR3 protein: CASRGTGYTGELFF. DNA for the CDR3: TGTGCCAGCCGGGGGACAGGGTACACCGGGGAGCTGTTTTTT. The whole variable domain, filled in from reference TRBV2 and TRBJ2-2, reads EPEVTQTPSHQVTQMGQEVILRCVPISNHLYFYWYRQILGQKVEFLVSFYNNEISEKSEIFDDQFSVERPDGSNFTLKIRSTKLEDSAMYFCASRGTGYTGELFFGEGSRLTVL.

The CDR3, as DNA: TGTGCCACGGGGGCGGGAACCATAGCCAAAAACATTCAGTACTTC. Amino acids: CATGAGTIAKNIQYF. The chain employs TRBV6-6 and TRBJ2-4, with D possibly being TRBD1 or TRBD2 (6 bases each). The CDR3 loop spans 15 amino acids. Trimming pared 10 bases from V and 0 bases from J, leaving 16 bases between. CDR1 is MNHNY and CDR2 is SVGAGI in the germline V gene (reference sequence).

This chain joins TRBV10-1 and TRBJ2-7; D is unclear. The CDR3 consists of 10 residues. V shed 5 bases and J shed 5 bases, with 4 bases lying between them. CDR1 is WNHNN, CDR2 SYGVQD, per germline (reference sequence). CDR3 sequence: CASSSNEQYF. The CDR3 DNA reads TGCGCCAGCAGTAGCAACGAGCAGTACTTC.

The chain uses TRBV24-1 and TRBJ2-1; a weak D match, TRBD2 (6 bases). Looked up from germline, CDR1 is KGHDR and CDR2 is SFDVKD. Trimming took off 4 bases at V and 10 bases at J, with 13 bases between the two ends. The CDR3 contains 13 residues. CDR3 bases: TGTGCCACCAGTGACCCAGGGACTTACGAGCAGTTCTTC. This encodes CATSDPGTYEQFF.